This paragraph reports one T cell receptor beta chain. This sample is drawn from a study of beta chain features in type 1 diabetes. For the study at large: There were 95 million to 110 million sorted cells examined across all samples.

Isolated RNA was reverse transcribed in full, so expressed TCRB transcripts were sequenced. Sequencing used immunoSEQ multiplex PCR; TCRdb keeps in-frame clones, though not all of them. The sample holds hundreds of thousands of clones, over 25% seen once. Trimming pared 7 bases from V and 4 bases from J, leaving 10 bases between. This CDR3 contains 12 residues. Germline assignment: CDR1 MNHNS and CDR2 SASEGT. The rearrangement links TRBV6-1 to TRBJ1-2, with a possible D match to TRBD1 (6 bases). The sequence came from a man aged 18 to 29 in good health. The sequenced sample consisted of naive CD4+ T cells from blood. The chain's CDR3 is CASTWGAYGYTF. Written as DNA, the CDR3 is TGTGCCAGCACCTGGGGGGCCTATGGCTACACCTTC.